One sample yielded the 8 T cell receptor beta chains listed below, sequenced in a study of blood T cell repertoires in COVID-19 (dated by TCRdb to the early 2020s). The library was obtained by the immunoSEQ multiplex PCR assay. TCRdb took this table from immuneACCESS and kept in-frame rearrangements with V and J called. Such tables lack part of the clones; where checked against another copy, unresolved V genes explain under half of the gap, and the rest is unexplained. The sample contains roughly 250,000 clones, 65% to 85% of them found a single time. The ten top clones hold roughly 1.4% of the sample. Input material: peripheral blood. Receptor source: a woman aged 35 to 49 who had recovered from COVID-19.

V and J are TRBV4-1 and TRBJ1-1, with D unclear. The CDR3 contains 14 residues. Germline V gene sequence: CDR1 MGHRA, CDR2 YSYEKL. The V end lost 1 base, the J end lost 8 bases, and 14 bases lay between the germline ends. CDR3 residues: CASSQAAGRTEAFF. CDR3 sequence (DNA): TGCGCCAGCAGCCAAGCTGCGGGTCGGACCGAAGCTTTCTTT.

The V gene is TRBV19, the J gene TRBJ2-6, with TRBD1 matching over 7 bases. With V trimmed by 7 bases and J by 1 base, 1 base remained unmatched. Per germline, CDR1 LNHDA and CDR2 SQIVND (reference sequence). This CDR3 is built from 14 residues. The CDR3 reads CASKTGSGANVLTF. Here the CDR3 DNA reads TGTGCCAGTAAGACAGGGTCTGGGGCCAACGTCCTGACTTTC. Based on the CDR3 plus reference TRBV19 and TRBJ2-6, the full variable domain is DGGITQSPKYLFRKEGQNVTLSCEQNLNHDAMYWYRQDPGQGLRLIYYSQIVNDFQKGDIAEGYSVSREKKESFPLTVTSAQKNPTAFYLCASKTGSGANVLTFGAGSRLTVL.

This sequence joins TRBV19 and TRBJ1-4; D unresolved. Germline V gene lookup returns CDR1 LNHDA and CDR2 SQIVND (reference sequence). The CDR3 has 12 amino acids. Trimming stripped 9 bases from V and 0 bases from J, with 5 bases between. In DNA, the CDR3 is TGTGCCAGCACTGCAACTAATGAAAAACTGTTTTTT. Translating it yields CASTATNEKLFF.

This chain links TRBV5-1 with TRBJ2-3; tentatively, D is TRBD1 (6 bases). V was trimmed by 1 base and J by 2 bases, leaving 8 bases between them. Per germline, CDR1 SGHRS and CDR2 YFSETQ. This CDR3 is 14 amino acids long. CDR3 protein: CASSLKGDTDTQYF. The CDR3 bases are TGCGCCAGCAGCTTGAAGGGGGACACAGATACGCAGTATTTT. Based on the CDR3 plus reference TRBV5-1 and TRBJ2-3, the full variable domain is KAGVTQTPRYLIKTRGQQVTLSCSPISGHRSVSWYQQTPGQGLQFLFEYFSETQRNKGNFPGRFSGRQFSNSRSEMNVSTLELGDSALYLCASSLKGDTDTQYFGPGTRLTVL.

A few counts support this clone. The chain joins TRBV28 to TRBJ1-6; TRBD1 might be the D (5 bases). The CDR3 sequence is 16 residues long. Germline V gene sequence: CDR1 MDHEN, CDR2 SYDVKM. Between the trimmed V and J ends, which lost 7 bases and 3 bases, there was a span of 16 bases. The CDR3 spells CASTMGQGLYNSPLHF. Written as DNA, the CDR3 is TGTGCCAGCACCATGGGGCAGGGCCTCTATAATTCACCCCTCCACTTT.

This rearrangement joins TRBV7-9 to TRBJ2-7; 9 bases map to TRBD1. Looked up from germline, CDR1 is SEHNR and CDR2 is FQNEAQ (reference sequence). V shed 11 bases, J shed 1 base, and the junction held 0 bases outside the gene matches. The CDR3 runs 11 residues. The CDR3 protein is CAGQGSYEQYF. CDR3 in DNA: TGTGCCGGACAGGGGTCCTACGAGCAGTACTTC.

The chain recombines TRBV7-2 with TRBJ2-1, with TRBD1 as a possible D gene (6 bases). Germline CDR1 SGHTA, CDR2 FQGNSA. The CDR3 is 14 residues long. The V end lost 5 bases, the J end lost 3 bases, and 11 bases lay between the germline ends. CDR3 DNA: TGTGCCAGCAGCCCAGGGGACGGCTACAATGAGCAGTTCTTC. It specifies CASSPGDGYNEQFF.

The chain employs TRBV10-2 and TRBJ2-3, with D perhaps matching TRBD1 (6 bases). The ends were cut back, 7 bases at V and 2 bases at J, with 10 bases in the middle. CDR1 and CDR2 (germline): WSHSY, SAAADI. This CDR3 contains 13 residues. DNA for the CDR3: TGCGCCAGCAAGCTGGGACACACAGATACGCAGTATTTT. Protein product: CASKLGHTDTQYF.